This T cell receptor (beta chain) was identified during a study of blood T cell repertoires in COVID-19. Trimming left V 5 bases short and J 6 bases short, with 12 bases between. This CDR3 is 13 amino acids long. Germline CDR1 is SGHTA and CDR2 is FQGNSA. Libraries were prepared by immunoSEQ multiplex PCR; TCRdb keeps only in-frame clonotypes and omits some of them. The sample includes 55,000 to 75,000 clones, around 80% of them seen just once. What was sequenced was peripheral blood. The chain carries TRBV7-2 and TRBJ2-3, with D tentatively TRBD1 (5 bases). The sequence was obtained from a man older than 75 with acute or convalescent COVID-19. The CDR3 sequence: CASSTRVRDTQYF. CDR3 coding DNA: TGTGCCAGCAGCACCAGGGTAAGGGATACGCAGTATTTT.